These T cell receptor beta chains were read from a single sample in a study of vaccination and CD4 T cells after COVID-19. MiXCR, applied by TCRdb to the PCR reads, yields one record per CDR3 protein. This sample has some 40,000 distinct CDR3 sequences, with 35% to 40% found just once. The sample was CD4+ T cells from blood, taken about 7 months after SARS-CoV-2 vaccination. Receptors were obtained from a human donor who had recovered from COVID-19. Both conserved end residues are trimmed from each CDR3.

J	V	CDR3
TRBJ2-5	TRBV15	ATSGIQGAGETQY
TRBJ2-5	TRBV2	ASKSGLWETQY
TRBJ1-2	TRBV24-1	ATSDFSANYGYT
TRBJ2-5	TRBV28	ASSTSTRQAETQY
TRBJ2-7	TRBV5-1	ASSLPDADEQY
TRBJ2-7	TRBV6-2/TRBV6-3	ASGRTSASEQY
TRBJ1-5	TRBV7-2	ASSLNGQPQH
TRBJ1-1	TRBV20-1	SARDLNGEPEAF
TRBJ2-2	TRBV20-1	SARHGLTGELF
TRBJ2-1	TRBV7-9	ASSLVASFQF
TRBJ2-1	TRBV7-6	ASSLGTSGYSYNEQF
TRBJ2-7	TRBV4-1	ASSPSPGGISRYEQY
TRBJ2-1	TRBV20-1	SVPAASGSFNEQF
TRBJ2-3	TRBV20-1	SAPTGGITDTQY
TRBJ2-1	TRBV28	ASRFPGTGVFSEQF
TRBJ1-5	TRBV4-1	ASSQDRQDQPQH
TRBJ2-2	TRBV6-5	ASSYSALTGELF
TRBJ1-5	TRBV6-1	ASSEMSVQPQH
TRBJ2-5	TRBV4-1	ASSQTTGTHQETQY
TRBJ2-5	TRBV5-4	ASRGTGGVASPDQETQY
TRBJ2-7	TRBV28	ASSYGLAGGYEQY
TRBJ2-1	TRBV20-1	SARVAGEENEQF
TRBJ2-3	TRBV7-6	ASSPLDNSWRDTQY
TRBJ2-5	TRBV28	ASSGAGTQQETQY
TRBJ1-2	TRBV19	ASSPAGTGDYGYT
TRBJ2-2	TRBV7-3	ASSPRTGELF
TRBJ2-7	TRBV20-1	SARDIRDTDYEQY
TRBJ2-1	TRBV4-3	ASSQEGGPNLAGINEQF
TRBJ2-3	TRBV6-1	ASGADTQY
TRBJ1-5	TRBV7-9	ASTNPGTNQPQH
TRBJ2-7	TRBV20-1	SARAGTSGRATYEQY
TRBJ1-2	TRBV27	ASSLSGSSNYGYT
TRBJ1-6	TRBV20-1	SASGQGWSPLH
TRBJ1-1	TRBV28	ASGLSANPEAF
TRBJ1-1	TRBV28	ASSTRDRRTEAF
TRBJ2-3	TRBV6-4	ASSPTSGSGTDTQY
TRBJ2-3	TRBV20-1	SARDFGGRVPDTQY
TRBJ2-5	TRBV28	ASSYPGGSETQY
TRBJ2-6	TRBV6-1	ASSVFSGANVLT
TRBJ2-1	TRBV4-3	ASSQDAGGSYNEQF
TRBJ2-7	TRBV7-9	ASSPGRQVGYEQY
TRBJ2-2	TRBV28	ASSTPTGELF
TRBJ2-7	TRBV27	ASRTAIQGYGGAWAYEQY
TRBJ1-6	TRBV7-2	ASSLSGNSPLH
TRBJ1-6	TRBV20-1	SAAQGSDSPLH
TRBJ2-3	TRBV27	ASRQGTSTDTQY
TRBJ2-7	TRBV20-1	NASVGQGPYEQY
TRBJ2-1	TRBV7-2	ASSVLAGLFNEQF
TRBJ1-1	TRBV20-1	SAGGALRTEAF
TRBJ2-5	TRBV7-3	ASSRTGGETQY
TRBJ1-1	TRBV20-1	SAFGTGNTEAF
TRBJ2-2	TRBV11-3	ASSSTGGSTGELF